The clone carrying this TCR beta chain is a singleton in its sample. This CDR3 region has 13 residues. The germline V gene encodes CDR1 LNHDA and CDR2 SQIVND (reference sequence). The V gene lost 6 bases and the J gene lost 2 bases, with 8 bases spanning the gap. These data belong to a study of blood T cell repertoires in COVID-19. The wider study: Specimens from acute and convalescent COVID-19 originated in the United States, Italy and Spain. PBMCs, B-cell-depleted T cells, or T cells were the source of the cDNA or gDNA that made up the material.

As originally analysed: By means of reference gene primer amplification, nucleated cell counts were estimated. TCRdb keeps only in-frame clones here, not all; method: immunoSEQ multiplex PCR. V and J calls and clone size are as listed in that table; D and trimming were resolved from the DNA. The table shows some 48,000 clones, with around 80% occurring only once. Sequencing was done on a sample of peripheral blood. The sequence derives from a human donor in a cohort sampled during active COVID-19. The chain couples TRBV19 to TRBJ2-4; D possibly corresponds to TRBD1 (6 bases). CDR3 coding DNA: TGTGCCAGTAGAGACAGGACCAAAAACATTCAGTACTTC. The encoded protein is CASRDRTKNIQYF.